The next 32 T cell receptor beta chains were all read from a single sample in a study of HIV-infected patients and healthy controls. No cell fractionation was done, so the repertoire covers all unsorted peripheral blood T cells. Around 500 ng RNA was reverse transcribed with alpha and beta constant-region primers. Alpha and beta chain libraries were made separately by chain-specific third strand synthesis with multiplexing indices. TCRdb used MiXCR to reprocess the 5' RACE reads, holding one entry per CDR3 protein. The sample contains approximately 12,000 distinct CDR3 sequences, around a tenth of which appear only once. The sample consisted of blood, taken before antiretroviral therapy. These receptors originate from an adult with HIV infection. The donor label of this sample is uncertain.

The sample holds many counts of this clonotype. The CDR3 region is CSDEPDRYYYNEQFF. As DNA, the CDR3 is TGCAGCGACGAACCGGACCGTTACTATTACAATGAGCAGTTCTTC. The rearrangement joins TRBV29-1 to TRBJ2-1; no reliable D call. Germline CDR1 reads SQVTM; CDR2 reads ANQGSEA. The CDR3 covers 15 residues. Trimming cost V 7 bases and J 4 bases, with 20 bases left between them.

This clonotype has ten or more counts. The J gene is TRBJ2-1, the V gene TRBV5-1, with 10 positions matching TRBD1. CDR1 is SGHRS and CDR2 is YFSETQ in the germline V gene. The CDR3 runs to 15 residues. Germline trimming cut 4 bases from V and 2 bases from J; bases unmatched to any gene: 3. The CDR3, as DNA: TGCGCCAGCAGCCCCGACAGGGGGCCCTACAATGAGCAGTTCTTC. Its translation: CASSPDRGPYNEQFF.

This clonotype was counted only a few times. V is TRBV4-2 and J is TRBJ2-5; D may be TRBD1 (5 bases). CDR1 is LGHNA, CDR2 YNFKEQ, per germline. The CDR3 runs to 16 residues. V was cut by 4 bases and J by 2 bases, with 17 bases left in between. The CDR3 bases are TGTGCCAGCAGCCTACCCATTACAGGCGTGCAAGAGACCCAGTACTTC. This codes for CASSLPITGVQETQYF.

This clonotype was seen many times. The CDR3 reads CASRTLESGANVLTF. The CDR3 nucleotides read TGTGCCAGCAGAACCCTGGAATCTGGGGCCAACGTCCTGACTTTC. The rearrangement links TRBV12-3 or TRBV12-4 to TRBJ2-6; no definite D call. Deletions cut 6 bases from V and 1 base from J, with 10 bases between. The CDR3 runs 15 residues.

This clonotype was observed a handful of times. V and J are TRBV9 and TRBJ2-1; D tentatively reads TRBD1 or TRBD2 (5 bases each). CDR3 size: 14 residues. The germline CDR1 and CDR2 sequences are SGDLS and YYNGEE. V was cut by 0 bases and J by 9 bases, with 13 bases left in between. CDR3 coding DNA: TGTGCCAGCAGCGTAGGCCAGGGAGAGGGTGAGCAGTTCTTC. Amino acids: CASSVGQGEGEQFF.

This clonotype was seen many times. Here the CDR3 DNA reads TGTGCCAGCAGCTTAGCCGGGACAGAATACTACAATGAGCAGTTCTTC. Its protein product is CASSLAGTEYYNEQFF. This chain joins TRBV13 and TRBJ2-1, with 7 bases lining up with TRBD1. The V gene end was trimmed by 1 base and the J gene end by 3 bases; junction bases not matched to a gene: 6. Germline values: CDR1 PRHDT, CDR2 FYEKMQ (reference sequence). The length of the CDR3 is 16 residues.

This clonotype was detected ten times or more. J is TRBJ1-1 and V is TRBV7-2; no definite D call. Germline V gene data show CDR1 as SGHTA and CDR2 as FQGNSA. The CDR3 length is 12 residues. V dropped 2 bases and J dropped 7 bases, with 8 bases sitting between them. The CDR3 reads CASSLRIGEAFF. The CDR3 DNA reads TGTGCCAGCAGCTTAAGGATTGGTGAAGCTTTCTTT.

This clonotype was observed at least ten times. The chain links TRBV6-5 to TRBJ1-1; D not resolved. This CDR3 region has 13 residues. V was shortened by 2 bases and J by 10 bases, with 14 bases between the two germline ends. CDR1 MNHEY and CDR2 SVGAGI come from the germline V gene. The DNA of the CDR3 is TGTGCCAGCAGTTACGCCGTCAGATTTGTAGCTTTCTTT. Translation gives CASSYAVRFVAFF.

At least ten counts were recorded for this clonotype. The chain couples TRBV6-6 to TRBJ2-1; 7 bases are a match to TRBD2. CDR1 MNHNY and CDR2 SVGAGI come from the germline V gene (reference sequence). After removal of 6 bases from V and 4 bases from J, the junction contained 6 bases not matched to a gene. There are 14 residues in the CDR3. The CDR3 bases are TGTGCCAGCAGCCGACTAGCAAGGTACAATGAGCAGTTCTTC. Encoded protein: CASSRLARYNEQFF.

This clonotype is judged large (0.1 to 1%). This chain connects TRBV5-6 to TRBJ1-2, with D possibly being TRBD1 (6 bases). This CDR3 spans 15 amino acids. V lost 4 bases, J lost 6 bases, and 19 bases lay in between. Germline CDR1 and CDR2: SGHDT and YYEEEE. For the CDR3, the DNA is TGTGCCAGCAGCCCGGTAGGGGGTGAAGGAAATGGCTACACCTTC. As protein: CASSPVGGEGNGYTF.

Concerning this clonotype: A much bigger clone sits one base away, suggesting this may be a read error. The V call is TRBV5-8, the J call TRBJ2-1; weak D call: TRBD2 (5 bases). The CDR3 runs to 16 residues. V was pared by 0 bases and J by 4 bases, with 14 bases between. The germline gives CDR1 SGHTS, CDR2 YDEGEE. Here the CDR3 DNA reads TGTGCCAGCAGCTTGGATGCCGGGGTACAGTACAATGAGCAGTTCTTC. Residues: CASSLDAGVQYNEQFF.

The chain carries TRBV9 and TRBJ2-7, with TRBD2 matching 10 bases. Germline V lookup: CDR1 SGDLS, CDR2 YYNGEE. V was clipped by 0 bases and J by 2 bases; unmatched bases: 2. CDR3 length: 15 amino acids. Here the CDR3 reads CASSVEAGGAYEQYF. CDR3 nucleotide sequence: TGTGCCAGCAGCGTAGAAGCGGGGGGGGCCTACGAGCAGTACTTC.

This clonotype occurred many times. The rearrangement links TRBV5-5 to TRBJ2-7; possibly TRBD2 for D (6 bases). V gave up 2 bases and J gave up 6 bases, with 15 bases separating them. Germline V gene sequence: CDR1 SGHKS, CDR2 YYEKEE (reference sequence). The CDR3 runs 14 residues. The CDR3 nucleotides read TGTGCCAGCAGCTTCCAGAACGGGGGTGGCGAGCAGTACTTC. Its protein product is CASSFQNGGGEQYF.

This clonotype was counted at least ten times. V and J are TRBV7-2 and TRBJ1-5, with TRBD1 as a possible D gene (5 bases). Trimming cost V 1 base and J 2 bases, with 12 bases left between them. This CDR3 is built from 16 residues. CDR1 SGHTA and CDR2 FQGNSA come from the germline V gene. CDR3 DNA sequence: TGTGCCAGCAGCTTAGGCGGGACCTGGGGCAATCAGCCCCAGCATTTT. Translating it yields CASSLGGTWGNQPQHF.

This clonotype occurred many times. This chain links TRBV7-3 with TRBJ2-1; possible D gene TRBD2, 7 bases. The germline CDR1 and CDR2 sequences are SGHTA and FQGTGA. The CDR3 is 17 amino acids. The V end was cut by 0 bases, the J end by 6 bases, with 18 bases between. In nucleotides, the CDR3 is TGTGCCAGCAGCTTAACGAAACAGGGCGGGGGATCCAATGAGCAGTTCTTC. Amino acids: CASSLTKQGGGSNEQFF.

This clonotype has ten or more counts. The CDR3 loop reads CASSYAGTDEAFF. The CDR3 bases are TGTGCCAGCAGTTACGCGGGGACAGATGAAGCTTTCTTT. The rearrangement uses TRBV6-2 or TRBV6-3 and TRBJ1-1; 7 bases align to TRBD1. The V and J ends lost 2 bases and 7 bases, in that order; junction bases with no gene match: 4. CDR3 length equals 13 residues. Germline CDR1 reads MNHEY; CDR2 reads SVGEGT.

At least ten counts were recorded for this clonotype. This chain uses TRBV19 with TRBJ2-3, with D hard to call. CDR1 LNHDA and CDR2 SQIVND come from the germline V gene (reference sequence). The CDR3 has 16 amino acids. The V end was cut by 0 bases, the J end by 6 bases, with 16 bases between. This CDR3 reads CASSIDHEEGLDTQYF. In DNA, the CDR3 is TGTGCCAGTAGTATAGATCACGAGGAAGGCCTCGATACGCAGTATTTT.

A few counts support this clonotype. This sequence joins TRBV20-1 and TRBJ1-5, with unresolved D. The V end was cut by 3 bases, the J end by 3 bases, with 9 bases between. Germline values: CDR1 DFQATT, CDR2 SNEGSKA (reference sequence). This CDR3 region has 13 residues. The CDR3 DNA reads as TGCAGTGCTAGTCGTACCCTCAATCAGCCCCAGCATTTT. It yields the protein CSASRTLNQPQHF.

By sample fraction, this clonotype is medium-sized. CDR3 DNA sequence: TGTGCCAGCAGCCCCAGGGGGTCTAGCTCAAATGAGCAGTTCTTC. Its translation: CASSPRGSSSNEQFF. This sequence joins TRBV9 and TRBJ2-1, with 7 bases lining up with TRBD1. CDR3 size: 15 residues. Per the germline V gene, CDR1 is SGDLS and CDR2 is YYNGEE. The V and J ends lost 4 bases and 7 bases, in that order; junction bases with no gene match: 11.

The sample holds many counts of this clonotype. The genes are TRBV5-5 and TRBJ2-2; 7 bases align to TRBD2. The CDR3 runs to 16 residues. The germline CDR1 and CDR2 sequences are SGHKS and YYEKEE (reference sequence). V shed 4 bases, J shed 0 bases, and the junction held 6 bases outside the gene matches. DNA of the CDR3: TGTGCCAGCAGCCCTCGGCTAGCGGCGAACACCGGGGAGCTGTTTTTT. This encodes CASSPRLAANTGELFF.

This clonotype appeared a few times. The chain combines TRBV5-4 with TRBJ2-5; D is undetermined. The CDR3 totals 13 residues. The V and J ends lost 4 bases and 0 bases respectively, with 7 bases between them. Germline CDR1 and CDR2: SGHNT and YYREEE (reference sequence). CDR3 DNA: TGTGCCAGCAGCGGGCGGTACCAAGAGACCCAGTACTTC. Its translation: CASSGRYQETQYF.

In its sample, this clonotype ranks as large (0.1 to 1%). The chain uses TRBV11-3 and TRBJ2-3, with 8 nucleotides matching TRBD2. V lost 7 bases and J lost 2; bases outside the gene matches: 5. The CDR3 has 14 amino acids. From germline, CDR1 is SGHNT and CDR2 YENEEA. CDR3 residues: CASMIAGLTDTQYF. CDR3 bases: TGTGCCAGCATGATAGCGGGGCTCACAGATACGCAGTATTTT.

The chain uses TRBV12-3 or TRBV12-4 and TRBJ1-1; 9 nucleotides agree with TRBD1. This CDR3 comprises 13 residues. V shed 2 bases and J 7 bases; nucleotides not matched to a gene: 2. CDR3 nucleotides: TGTGCCAGCAGTTTAAACAGGGGGCGTGAAGCTTTCTTT. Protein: CASSLNRGREAFF.

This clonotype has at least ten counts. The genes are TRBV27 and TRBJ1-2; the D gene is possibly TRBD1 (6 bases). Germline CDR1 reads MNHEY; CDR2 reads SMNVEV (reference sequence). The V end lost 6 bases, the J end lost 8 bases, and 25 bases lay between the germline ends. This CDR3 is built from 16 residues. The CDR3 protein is CASSPTGTPWSQGYTF. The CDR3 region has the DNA TGTGCCAGCAGCCCTACAGGGACCCCATGGTCTCAGGGCTACACCTTC.

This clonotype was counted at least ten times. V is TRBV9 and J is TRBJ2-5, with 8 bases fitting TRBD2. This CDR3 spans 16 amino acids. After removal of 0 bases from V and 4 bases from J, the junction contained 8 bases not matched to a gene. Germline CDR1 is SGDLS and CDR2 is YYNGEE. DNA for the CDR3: TGTGCCAGCAGCGTAGGGAGTAGCGGGATCGGAGAGACCCAGTACTTC. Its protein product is CASSVGSSGIGETQYF.

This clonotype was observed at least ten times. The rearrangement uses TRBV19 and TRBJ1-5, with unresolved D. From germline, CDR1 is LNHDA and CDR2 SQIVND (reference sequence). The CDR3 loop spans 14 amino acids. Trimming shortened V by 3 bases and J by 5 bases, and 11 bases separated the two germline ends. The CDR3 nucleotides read TGTGCCAGTAGTATGGCCCAGCCTGATCAGCCCCAGCATTTT. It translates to CASSMAQPDQPQHF.

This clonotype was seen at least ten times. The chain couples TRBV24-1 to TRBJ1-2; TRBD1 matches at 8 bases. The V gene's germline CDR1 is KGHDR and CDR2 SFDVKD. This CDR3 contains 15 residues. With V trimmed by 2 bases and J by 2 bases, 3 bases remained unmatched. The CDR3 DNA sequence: TGTGCCACCAGTGATTCGACAGGGGCAAACTATGGCTACACCTTC. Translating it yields CATSDSTGANYGYTF.

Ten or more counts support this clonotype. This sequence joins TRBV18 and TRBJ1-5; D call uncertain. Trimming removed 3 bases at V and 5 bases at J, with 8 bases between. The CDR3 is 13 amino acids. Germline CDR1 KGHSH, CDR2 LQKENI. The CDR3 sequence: CASSPGSDQPQHF. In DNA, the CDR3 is TGTGCCAGCTCACCCGGTTCGGATCAGCCCCAGCATTTT.

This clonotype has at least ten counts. CDR3 amino acids: CASSSLGRGRENNEQFF. The CDR3 nucleotides are TGTGCCAGCTCATCCTTGGGGCGGGGGCGCGAGAACAATGAGCAGTTCTTC. This sequence joins TRBV18 and TRBJ2-1; D might be TRBD2 (7 bases). Germline V gene lookup returns CDR1 KGHSH and CDR2 LQKENI. Trimming cost V 5 bases and J 5 bases, with 22 bases left between them. The CDR3 totals 17 residues.

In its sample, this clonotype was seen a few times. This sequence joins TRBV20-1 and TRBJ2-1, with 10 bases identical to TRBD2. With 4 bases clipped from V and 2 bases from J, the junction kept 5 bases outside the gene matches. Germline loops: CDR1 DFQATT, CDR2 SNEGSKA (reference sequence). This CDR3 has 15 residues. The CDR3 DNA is TGCAGTGCTACCGGTAGCGGGAGGACCTACAATGAGCAGTTCTTC. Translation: CSATGSGRTYNEQFF.

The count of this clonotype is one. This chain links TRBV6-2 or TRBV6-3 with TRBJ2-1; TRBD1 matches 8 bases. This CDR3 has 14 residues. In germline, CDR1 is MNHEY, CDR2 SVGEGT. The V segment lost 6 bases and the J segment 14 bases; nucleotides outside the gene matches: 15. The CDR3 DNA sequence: TGTGCCAGCAGCCTAATCTCGGCCGGACAGGGAAAGTTCTTC. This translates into CASSLISAGQGKFF.

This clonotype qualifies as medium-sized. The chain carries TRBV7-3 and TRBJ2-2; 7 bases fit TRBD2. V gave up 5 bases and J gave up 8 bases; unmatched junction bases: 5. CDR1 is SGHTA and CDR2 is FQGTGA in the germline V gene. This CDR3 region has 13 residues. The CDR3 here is CASSRLAYGELFF. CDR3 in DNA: TGTGCCAGCAGCCGACTAGCTTATGGGGAGCTGTTTTTT.